These 9 T cell receptor beta chains share one sample of origin, sequenced in a study of memory CD4+ T cells and cytomegalovirus serostatus. Single viable CD3+CD4+CD8-CD45RO+ cells were sorted as the memory CD4+ T cells. The table came from immunoSEQ multiplex PCR; TCRdb's copy has only in-frame clones and leaves some out. The data hold some 30,000 clones, with about 75% observed a single time. Sequencing was done on a sample of memory CD4+ T cells from blood. Receptor source: an adult in good health and CMV-seronegative. Some clones in this sample may be carry-over from other donors' samples.

The chain joins TRBV6-6 to TRBJ1-2, with TRBD1 matching over 10 bases. With 6 bases clipped from V and 8 bases from J, the junction kept 0 bases outside the gene matches. Germline CDR1 is MNHNY and CDR2 is SVGAGI (reference sequence). This CDR3 is built from 11 residues. This CDR3 reads CASRTGGGYTF. DNA of the CDR3: TGTGCCAGCAGGACAGGGGGCGGCTACACCTTC.

The CDR3 spells CASSSRTGPSGANVLTF. As DNA, the CDR3 is TGTGCCAGCAGCTCCCGGACAGGGCCTTCCGGGGCCAACGTCCTGACTTTC. This rearrangement joins TRBV11-3 to TRBJ2-6, with 8 bases that match TRBD1. The V segment lost 4 bases and the J segment 4 bases; nucleotides outside the gene matches: 9. Germline assignment: CDR1 SGHNT and CDR2 YENEEA. There are 17 residues in the CDR3.

This clone was counted between two and nine times. The gene calls are TRBV13 and TRBJ2-7; a weak D match, TRBD1 (6 bases). Germline V lookup: CDR1 PRHDT, CDR2 FYEKMQ (reference sequence). The CDR3 is 15 amino acids. V was pared by 4 bases and J by 0 bases, with 13 bases between. The CDR3 loop is CASSWRQVSSYEQYF. As DNA, the CDR3 is TGTGCCAGCAGCTGGCGACAGGTGAGCTCCTACGAGCAGTACTTC.

The chain joins TRBV11-2 to TRBJ1-1; no definite D call. The V end was cut by 1 base, the J end by 11 bases, with 11 bases between. Germline V gene lookup returns CDR1 SGHAT and CDR2 FQNNGV. The CDR3 has 12 amino acids. Here the CDR3 reads CASSLVGVGAFF. In DNA, the CDR3 is TGTGCCAGCAGCTTAGTCGGGGTAGGCGCTTTCTTT.

The chain joins TRBV28 to TRBJ2-5; D is uncertain. The CDR3 covers 13 residues. V lost 3 bases and J 5 bases, leaving 10 bases between the germline ends. CDR1 is MDHEN and CDR2 is SYDVKM in the germline V gene. In DNA form, the CDR3 reads TGTGCCAGCAGTTTCGCCGGAGATGAGACCCAGTACTTC. It codes for CASSFAGDETQYF.

The CDR3 bases are TGTGCCAGCAGTTCAGGGGGCAGGATCTATGGCTACACCTTC. As protein: CASSSGGRIYGYTF. This rearrangement joins TRBV27 to TRBJ1-2, with 8 positions matching TRBD1. CDR1 is MNHEY, CDR2 SMNVEV, per germline (reference sequence). CDR3 length: 14 amino acids. With 4 bases clipped from V and 4 bases from J, the junction kept 5 bases outside the gene matches.

Concerning this clone itself: This sample also contains other DNA sequences that code for the same CDR3. The chain has TRBV4-1 and TRBJ2-7; D unclear. This CDR3 is built from 15 residues. V lost 0 bases, J lost 2 bases, and 11 bases lay in between. CDR1 and CDR2 from the germline V gene are MGHRA and YSYEKL. CDR3 DNA sequence: TGCGCCAGCAGCCAAGATCCGACCCTTACCTACGAGCAGTACTTC. Amino acid sequence: CASSQDPTLTYEQYF.

For the CDR3, the DNA is TGTGCCAGTAAATCCCGGGGGTCGAGGGAAGAGACCCAGTACTTC. It encodes CASKSRGSREETQYF. The chain is built from TRBV19 and TRBJ2-5; tentatively, D is TRBD2 (6 bases). There are 15 residues in the CDR3. Deletions cut 7 bases from V and 3 bases from J, with 18 bases between. Germline-derived CDR1 and CDR2 are LNHDA and SQIVND (reference sequence).

This clone has just a few counts. This chain links TRBV6-1 with TRBJ1-3, with D unclear. The CDR3 extends over 13 amino acids. Trimming cost V 8 bases and J 0 bases, with 8 bases left between them. Germline V gene data show CDR1 as MNHNS and CDR2 as SASEGT. CDR3: CASLRDSGNTIYF. The CDR3, as DNA: TGTGCCAGCTTGAGGGACTCTGGAAACACCATATATTTT.